A selection of T cell receptor beta chains follows, all from one sample in a study of spatial heterogeneity in lung cancer. TCRdb reanalysed the 5' RACE reads using MiXCR and keeps one entry per CDR3 protein. The sample lists roughly 7,000 distinct CDR3 sequences, over 12% occurring once. The material was lung tumor tissue, obtained at surgery. The receptors here all came from a male donor with early-stage non-small cell lung cancer. Each CDR3 is given with its conserved first and last residue. A D gene is named only where the DNA matches it firmly. Where a row states a size, it is once, few, many or the class of an expanded clone; other rows omit it.

v_gene	j_gene	d_gene	abundance	CDR3nt	CDR3aa
TRBV5-1	TRBJ2-1	.	.	TGCGCCAGCAGCTTGGTCCAGGATGCCTACAATGAGCAGTTCTTC	CASSLVQDAYNEQFF
TRBV6-5	TRBJ1-6	TRBD1	.	TGTGCCAGCAGCGATACGACAGGGGTAGATTCACCCCTCCACTTT	CASSDTTGVDSPLHF
TRBV9	TRBJ2-2	TRBD1	few	TGTGCCAGCAGCGTAGGGACAGGGGGCACCGGGGAGCTGTTTTTT	CASSVGTGGTGELFF
TRBV19	TRBJ2-2	.	large	TGTGCCAGTAAGCATCGGAACGACGGGGAGCTGTTTTTT	CASKHRNDGELFF
TRBV7-9	TRBJ2-1	.	few	TGTGCCAGCAGCTATTTGGGACGAGACAATGAGCAGTTCTTC	CASSYLGRDNEQFF
TRBV7-2	TRBJ2-7	.	.	TGTGCCAGCAGCTTATTTATGTTAGGCGAGCAGTACTTC	CASSLFMLGEQYF
TRBV6-2/TRBV6-3	TRBJ2-4	TRBD2	.	TGTGCCAGCAGTAAAGTTAGCGGGAGGGCCAAAAACATTCAGTACTTC	CASSKVSGRAKNIQYF
TRBV27	TRBJ1-6	.	medium-sized	TGTGCCAGCAGTTTAAGGGGGCCCCTCCACTTT	CASSLRGPLHF
TRBV19	TRBJ2-3	.	.	TGTGCCAGTACCTCTGGGGCCGTAGGAACAGATACGCAGTATTTT	CASTSGAVGTDTQYF
TRBV28	TRBJ1-5	.	many	TGTGCCAGCAGCGAGGGAGCCCAGCCCCAGCATTTT	CASSEGAQPQHF
TRBV27	TRBJ2-7	TRBD2	.	TGTGCCAGCAGTCCCCTAGGACTAGTAGAAGCCTACGAGCAGTACTTC	CASSPLGLVEAYEQYF
TRBV2	TRBJ1-2	.	.	TGTGCCAGCAGTGCAGGGAACTATGGCTACACCTTC	CASSAGNYGYTF
TRBV20-1	TRBJ1-5	.	medium-sized	TGCAGTGCGTACGGGGGAGACAATCAGCCCCAGCATTTT	CSAYGGDNQPQHF
TRBV20-1	TRBJ1-4	TRBD1	.	TGCAGTGCGGAGTCAGGGGGAATTGGAGAAAAACTGTTTTTT	CSAESGGIGEKLFF
TRBV3-1	TRBJ2-7	.	many	TGTGCCAGCAGCCAAGTGGGGGGATACGAGCAGTACTTC	CASSQVGGYEQYF
TRBV6-5	TRBJ1-5	TRBD1	many	TGTGCCAGCAGTTCACAGGGGACCCAGCATTTT	CASSSQGTQHF
TRBV20-1	TRBJ2-2	.	large	TGCAGTGCTAGTCGAGGGAGTGGCGGGGAGCTGTTTTTT	CSASRGSGGELFF
TRBV28	TRBJ2-7	.	many	TGTGCCAGCAGTCAGCGGACAGCCGAGCAGTACTTC	CASSQRTAEQYF
TRBV27	TRBJ2-2	.	medium-sized	TGTGCCAGCAGTTCCCGATCCCTCACCGGGGAGCTGTTTTTT	CASSSRSLTGELFF
TRBV4-2	TRBJ1-5	TRBD1	many	TGTGCCAGCAGCTATACGACAGGGGACTTTAGCAATCAGCCCCAGCATTTT	CASSYTTGDFSNQPQHF
TRBV10-3	TRBJ1-2	TRBD1	many	TGTGCCATCAGTGAGCCTAACAGGGGTGGCTATGGCTACACCTTC	CAISEPNRGGYGYTF
TRBV5-4	TRBJ1-6	.	many	TGTGCCAGCAGCTTGTGGCAGGGGAATTCACCCCTCCACTTT	CASSLWQGNSPLHF
TRBV6-4	TRBJ2-2	.	many	TGTGCCAGCAGTGAGGACTCCACCGGGGAGCTGTTTTTT	CASSEDSTGELFF
TRBV12-3/TRBV12-4	TRBJ1-1	TRBD1	.	TGTGCCAGCAGTTTGATCCCGGACAGGCTAGAAGCTTTCTTT	CASSLIPDRLEAFF
TRBV7-9	TRBJ1-4	.	.	TGTGCCAGCAGCTTAGGGGGCAGCCTTAATGAAAAACTGTTTTTT	CASSLGGSLNEKLFF
TRBV3-1	TRBJ1-2	TRBD1	medium-sized	TGTGCCAGCAGCCACCTCGACAGGGGTCACTATGGCTACACCTTC	CASSHLDRGHYGYTF
TRBV20-1	TRBJ1-5	.	medium-sized	TGCAGTGCTAGAGATGGAACTCAGCCCCAGCATTTT	CSARDGTQPQHF
TRBV29-1	TRBJ2-1	.	.	TGCAGCGTTGGAGAGGCCCGTCCGGAGCAGTTCTTC	CSVGEARPEQFF
TRBV28	TRBJ1-1	.	medium-sized	TGTGCCAGCAGCAACAGTCCGGGGGAAGGTGAAGCTTTCTTT	CASSNSPGEGEAFF
TRBV19	TRBJ2-5	.	medium-sized	TGTGCCACTGAACAACAAGAGACCCAGTACTTC	CATEQQETQYF
TRBV20-1	TRBJ1-4	.	.	TGCAGTGCTAGTAAGGGATCCACAACTAATGAAAAACTGTTTTTT	CSASKGSTTNEKLFF
TRBV11-2	TRBJ2-2	.	many	TGTGCCAGCAGCTCATATAGCACTAGCTACGGCGGGGAGCTGTTTTTT	CASSSYSTSYGGELFF
TRBV5-1	TRBJ1-1	TRBD1	.	TGCGCCAGCAGCTTGGTAGGGGGCAAAGGCACTGAAGCTTTCTTT	CASSLVGGKGTEAFF
TRBV4-3	TRBJ2-3	.	medium-sized	TGCGCCAGCAGCCAACGGAGGTTCTCTAAAGATACGCAGTATTTT	CASSQRRFSKDTQYF
TRBV9	TRBJ2-2	.	.	TGTGCCAGCAGCGCGGGGGCTACCACCGGGGAGCTGTTTTTT	CASSAGATTGELFF
TRBV30	TRBJ1-2	TRBD1	medium-sized	TGTGCCTGGAGTCTCGAACAGGGGAAGGGTGGCTACACCTTC	CAWSLEQGKGGYTF
TRBV4-2	TRBJ1-2	.	.	TGTGCCAGCAGCCAAGTCCAGGTGCCCTCTGCTAACTATGGCTACACCTTC	CASSQVQVPSANYGYTF
TRBV20-1	TRBJ1-4	TRBD1	many	TGCAGTGCTAAGGACAGGGGGCTAACTAATGAAAAACTGTTTTTT	CSAKDRGLTNEKLFF
TRBV29-1	TRBJ2-7	TRBD1	few	TGCAGCGTGGCGACAGGGGACGAGCAGTACTTC	CSVATGDEQYF
TRBV2	TRBJ2-7	.	many	TGTGCCAGCAGCAGTGTATACGAGCAGTACTTC	CASSSVYEQYF
TRBV6-5	TRBJ2-2	.	many	TGTGCCAGCAGCGACCGGACGGCTTACACCGGGGAGCTGTTTTTT	CASSDRTAYTGELFF
TRBV7-9	TRBJ2-1	.	few	TGTGCCAGCAGCTCTGGGACCACTACCTACTACAATGAGCAGTTCTTC	CASSSGTTTYYNEQFF
TRBV18	TRBJ2-7	TRBD1	many	TGTGCCAGCTCACCGCCCGGGACAGGGGGTGTAGAGCAGTACTTC	CASSPPGTGGVEQYF
TRBV6-5	TRBJ2-5	.	.	TGTGCCACCTCTAGCGAGGGGGAGACCCAGTACTTC	CATSSEGETQYF
TRBV30	TRBJ1-5	.	many	TGTGCCTGGAGTGACTATAGCAATCAGCCCCAGCATTTT	CAWSDYSNQPQHF
TRBV11-2	TRBJ2-1	TRBD1	.	TGTGCCAGCAGCCGGGACAGAGGCTCCTACAATGAGCAGTTCTTC	CASSRDRGSYNEQFF
TRBV12-3/TRBV12-4	TRBJ1-2	.	.	TGTGCCAGCAGTTTGTCGGGGGCTGATGGCTACACCTTC	CASSLSGADGYTF
TRBV7-2	TRBJ1-5	.	many	TGTGCCAGCAGCCCCTACGGGCAGCCCCAGCATTTT	CASSPYGQPQHF
TRBV6-2/TRBV6-3	TRBJ2-2	.	medium-sized	TGTGCCAGCATGACTAGTACGAACACCGGGGAGTTGTTTTTT	CASMTSTNTGELFF
TRBV2	TRBJ1-5	TRBD1	many	TGTGCCAGCAGGGGACAGGGGCATCAGCCCCAGCATTTT	CASRGQGHQPQHF
TRBV29-1	TRBJ2-6	.	medium-sized	TGCAGCGTTTTTACAGCTCAGGATGGGGCCAACGTCCTGACTTTC	CSVFTAQDGANVLTF
TRBV12-3/TRBV12-4	TRBJ2-1	.	medium-sized	TGTGCCAGCAGTCTTCTAGAACCCTCCAATGAGCAGTTCTTC	CASSLLEPSNEQFF
TRBV20-1	TRBJ2-5	TRBD2	.	TGCAGTGCTCGTCCCGGGGGGTATCAAGAGACCCAGTACTTC	CSARPGGYQETQYF
TRBV12-3/TRBV12-4	TRBJ2-1	.	medium-sized	TGTGCCAGCAGTTTTGTTCGGCTGAACTCCTACAATGAGCAGTTCTTC	CASSFVRLNSYNEQFF
TRBV27	TRBJ2-3	.	few	TGTGCCAGCAGTTTGCGAGGGGATATGGTGCAGTATTTT	CASSLRGDMVQYF
TRBV20-1	TRBJ1-1	.	.	TGCAGTGCTAGCCCGATACAGGCGCCGAACACTGAAGCTTTCTTT	CSASPIQAPNTEAFF
TRBV10-3	TRBJ1-2	TRBD1	many	TGTGCCATCAGTCCACAGGGGCCCTCTTATGGCTACACCTTC	CAISPQGPSYGYTF
TRBV20-1	TRBJ2-2	.	medium-sized	TGCAGTGCTAGAGATCCCATTTCGGGGGCCGGGGAGCTGTTTTTT	CSARDPISGAGELFF
TRBV7-2	TRBJ1-4	.	few	TGTGCCAGCAGCTTAGAATCCAACCGACAACTGTTTTTT	CASSLESNRQLFF
TRBV20-1	TRBJ1-6	TRBD1	medium-sized	TGCAGTGCTAGTGACAGGGAAAATTCACCCCTCCACTTT	CSASDRENSPLHF